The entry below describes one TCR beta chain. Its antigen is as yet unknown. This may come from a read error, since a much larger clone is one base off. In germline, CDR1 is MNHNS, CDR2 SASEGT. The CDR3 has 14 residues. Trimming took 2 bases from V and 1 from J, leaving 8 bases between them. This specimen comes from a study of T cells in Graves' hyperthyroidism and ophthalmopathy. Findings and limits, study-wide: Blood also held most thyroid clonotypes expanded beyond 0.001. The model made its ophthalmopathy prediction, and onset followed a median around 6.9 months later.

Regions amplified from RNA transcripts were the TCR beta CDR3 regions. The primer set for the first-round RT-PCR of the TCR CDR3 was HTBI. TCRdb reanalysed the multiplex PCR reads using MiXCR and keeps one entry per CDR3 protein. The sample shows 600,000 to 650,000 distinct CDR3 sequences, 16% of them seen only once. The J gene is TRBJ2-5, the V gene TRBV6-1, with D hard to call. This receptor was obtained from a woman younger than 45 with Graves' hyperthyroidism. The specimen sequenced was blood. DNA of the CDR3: TGTGCCAGCAGTGAACAGAGTACCCAAGAGACCCAGTACTTC. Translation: CASSEQSTQETQYF.